This entry lists 20 T cell receptor beta chains sequenced from one sample in a study of CD8 T cells in Susac syndrome. Random hexamers were used to reverse transcribe an amount of about 0.5 to 1 ug RNA. MiXCR, run by TCRdb on the immunoSEQ multiplex PCR reads, gives a single entry per CDR3 protein. The sample includes around 120,000 distinct CDR3 sequences, around 94% of them seen just once. The sample taken for sequencing was CD4+ T cells from PBMCs. The receptors were gathered from a human donor with multiple sclerosis.

This chain joins TRBV11-2 and TRBJ2-5, with TRBD1 matching 8 bases. The V and J ends lost 5 bases and 14 bases, in that order; junction bases with no gene match: 16. This CDR3 region has 14 residues. Germline loops: CDR1 SGHAT, CDR2 FQNNGV. The CDR3 sequence: CASSLLPGQESPYF. DNA for the CDR3: TGTGCCAGCAGCCTATTACCGGGACAGGAATCACCCTACTTC.

V gene TRBV6-2 or TRBV6-3 combines with J gene TRBJ2-7; no clear D. V lost 2 bases, J lost 7 bases, and 9 bases lay in between. The CDR3 covers 12 residues. CDR1 is MNHEY and CDR2 is SVGEGT in the germline V gene. The CDR3 protein is CASSYVGQEQYF. CDR3 DNA sequence: TGTGCCAGCAGTTACGTCGGGCAAGAGCAGTACTTC.

The rearrangement joins TRBV6-6 to TRBJ1-2, with D maybe TRBD1 (5 bases). CDR1 and CDR2 from the germline V gene are MNHNY and SVGAGI (reference sequence). Trimming removed 2 bases at V and 6 bases at J, with 16 bases between. The CDR3 is 15 residues long. The chain's CDR3 is CASSYQGDSSDGYTF. In nucleotides, the CDR3 is TGTGCCAGCAGTTACCAAGGCGACAGCTCAGATGGCTACACCTTC.

The chain employs TRBV4-1 and TRBJ1-2; 8 positions agree with TRBD1. V lost 1 base to trimming and J lost 7 bases; unmatched junction nucleotides: 11. The CDR3 covers 16 residues. Per the germline V gene, CDR1 is MGHRA and CDR2 is YSYEKL. The CDR3 region is CASSQGQGRFGRGYTF. The CDR3 region has the DNA TGCGCCAGCAGCCAAGGACAGGGGCGATTCGGTCGTGGCTACACCTTC.

This chain joins TRBV12-3 or TRBV12-4 and TRBJ2-7; TRBD2 aligns across 14 bases. The V segment lost 5 bases and the J segment 3 bases; nucleotides outside the gene matches: 12. The CDR3 is made up of 18 amino acids. CDR3 sequence reads: CASSPKTSGRASRYEQYF. CDR3 nucleotide sequence: TGTGCCAGCAGTCCCAAGACTAGCGGGAGGGCCAGTCGCTACGAGCAGTACTTC.

V is TRBV10-3 and J is TRBJ2-6; 9 nucleotides agree with TRBD2. This CDR3 contains 15 residues. The junction had 6 bases not matched to a gene; V was cut back by 10 bases and J by 2 bases. CDR1 and CDR2 from the germline V gene are ENHRY and SYGVKD. In DNA, the CDR3 is TGTGCCAGTTCGGGACTAGCAACTGGGGCCAACGTCCTGACTTTC. Its translation: CASSGLATGANVLTF.

CDR3 loop: CASSDRVTEAFF. The CDR3 coding sequence is TGTGCCAGCAGTGACAGGGTTACTGAAGCTTTCTTT. The chain has TRBV2 and TRBJ1-1, with D tentatively TRBD1 (5 bases). V dropped 3 bases and J dropped 5 bases, with 7 bases sitting between them. CDR3 length equals 12 residues. The germline V gene encodes CDR1 SNHLY and CDR2 FYNNEI.

The chain has TRBV9 and TRBJ2-1; 8 bases match TRBD1. The V and J ends lost 0 bases and 6 bases, in that order; junction bases with no gene match: 8. Germline V lookup: CDR1 SGDLS, CDR2 YYNGEE. The length of the CDR3 is 16 residues. CDR3 in amino acids: CASSVVGGQGFNEQFF. The DNA of the CDR3 is TGTGCCAGCAGCGTAGTCGGTGGACAGGGCTTCAATGAGCAGTTCTTC.

The rearrangement links TRBV11-2 to TRBJ2-7; 7 bases map to TRBD1. The CDR3 is 16 residues long. Germline V gene sequence: CDR1 SGHAT, CDR2 FQNNGV. After removal of 0 bases from V and 2 bases from J, the junction contained 7 bases not matched to a gene. The CDR3 nucleotides are TGTGCCAGCAGCTTAGAGGCCAGGGGGTTTACCTACGAGCAGTACTTC. It specifies CASSLEARGFTYEQYF.

V gene TRBV7-9 combines with J gene TRBJ1-6; D possibly corresponds to TRBD1 (6 bases). Germline V lookup: CDR1 SEHNR, CDR2 FQNEAQ (reference sequence). This CDR3 region has 18 residues. V was trimmed by 7 bases and J by 9 bases, leaving 28 bases between them. The CDR3 loop reads CASTRTWTDPAFGSPLHF. As DNA, the CDR3 is TGTGCCAGCACGAGGACCTGGACAGATCCAGCGTTCGGTTCACCCCTCCACTTT.

In its sample, this clonotype was seen once. The chain uses TRBV20-1 and TRBJ2-3; 8 bases match TRBD2. V lost 0 bases to trimming and J lost 12 bases; unmatched junction nucleotides: 5. The CDR3 covers 12 residues. Per germline, CDR1 DFQATT and CDR2 SNEGSKA (reference sequence). The CDR3 here is CSARDRAGVQYF. CDR3 coding DNA: TGCAGTGCTAGAGATCGAGCGGGAGTTCAGTATTTT.

This chain connects TRBV3-1 to TRBJ1-5, with unresolved D. V was clipped by 1 base and J by 5 bases, with 6 bases between them. Germline V gene lookup returns CDR1 LGHDT and CDR2 YNNKEL (reference sequence). The CDR3 runs 13 residues. The chain's CDR3 is CASSQGRDQPQHF. The CDR3 nucleotides read TGTGCCAGCAGCCAAGGGAGGGATCAGCCCCAGCATTTT. The variable domain in full, with the rest retrieved from reference TRBV3-1 and TRBJ1-5, is DTAVSQTPKYLVTQMGNDKSIKCEQNLGHDTMYWYKQDSKKFLKIMFSYNNKELIINETVPNRFSPKSPDKAHLNLHINSLELGDSAVYFCASSQGRDQPQHFGDGTRLSIL.

V and J are TRBV10-3 and TRBJ2-3; 7 bases are shared with TRBD2. The CDR3 has 13 amino acids. Germline CDR1 and CDR2: ENHRY and SYGVKD. After removal of 10 bases from V and 5 bases from J, the junction contained 9 bases not matched to a gene. CDR3 bases: TGTGCCACCGCCCTAGCGGATGAAGATACGCAGTATTTT. Translation: CATALADEDTQYF.

This clonotype was picked up one time. The chain links TRBV5-6 to TRBJ2-7; 7 bases map to TRBD2. Germline V lookup: CDR1 SGHDT, CDR2 YYEEEE. The CDR3 is made up of 15 amino acids. J was trimmed by 5 bases and V by 4 bases; bases with no gene match: 12. CDR3 nucleotides: TGTGCCAGCAGCCGAGTGGGAGGGACGAGAAACGAGCAGTACTTC. This translates into CASSRVGGTRNEQYF.

The chain combines TRBV30 with TRBJ2-1; tentative D call: TRBD2 (6 bases). Trimming pared 3 bases from V and 1 base from J, leaving 16 bases between. CDR1 and CDR2 (germline): GTSNPN, SVGIG (reference sequence). The CDR3 has 16 amino acids. The CDR3 here is CAWRRTLAGSYNEQFF. The CDR3 nucleotides are TGTGCCTGGAGGCGCACCCTCGCGGGGTCCTACAATGAGCAGTTCTTC.

This clonotype was seen a single time. The chain joins TRBV19 to TRBJ2-7, with D tentatively TRBD2 (5 bases). The V end lost 5 bases, the J end lost 13 bases, and 18 bases lay between the germline ends. The germline V gene has CDR1 LNHDA and CDR2 SQIVND (reference sequence). This CDR3 comprises 12 residues. The DNA for the CDR3 is TGTGCCAGTAGTGGCGGACTGAGGGAGACATACTTC. Translating it yields CASSGGLRETYF.

This rearrangement joins TRBV24-1 to TRBJ2-5; 8 bases match TRBD2. With V trimmed by 3 bases and J by 5 bases, 7 bases remained unmatched. The CDR3 length is 15 residues. In germline, CDR1 is KGHDR, CDR2 SFDVKD. The CDR3 DNA sequence: TGTGCCACCAGTGATCCCAGGACTAGCCCGGAGACCCAGTACTTC. This translates into CATSDPRTSPETQYF.

This clonotype appeared once. The chain recombines TRBV19 with TRBJ2-3, with 8 positions matching TRBD2. The germline gives CDR1 LNHDA, CDR2 SQIVND (reference sequence). This CDR3 is built from 15 residues. After removal of 8 bases from V and 5 bases from J, the junction contained 12 bases not matched to a gene. DNA for the CDR3: TGTGCCAGTCAATCCCCGGGACTAGGAGTAGATACGCAGTATTTT. As protein: CASQSPGLGVDTQYF.

Comments on this clonotype: A junction end diverges from the germline sequence, so it may reflect a read error. The V gene is TRBV12-3 or TRBV12-4, the J gene TRBJ1-1, with 9 bases fitting TRBD1. The length of the CDR3 is 14 residues. CDR3 sequence: CASSLGPGQGMQYF. As DNA, the CDR3 is TGTGCCAGCAGTTTAGGCCCGGGACAGGGAATGCAATACTTT.

The chain links TRBV5-1 to TRBJ1-1; the D gene is possibly TRBD1 (5 bases). The germline V gene has CDR1 SGHRS and CDR2 YFSETQ. This CDR3 is 13 amino acids long. Trimming removed 4 bases at V and 5 bases at J, with 12 bases between. The CDR3 loop reads CASSGDSRTEAFF. The CDR3 nucleotides are TGCGCCAGCAGCGGGGACTCACGGACTGAAGCTTTCTTT.